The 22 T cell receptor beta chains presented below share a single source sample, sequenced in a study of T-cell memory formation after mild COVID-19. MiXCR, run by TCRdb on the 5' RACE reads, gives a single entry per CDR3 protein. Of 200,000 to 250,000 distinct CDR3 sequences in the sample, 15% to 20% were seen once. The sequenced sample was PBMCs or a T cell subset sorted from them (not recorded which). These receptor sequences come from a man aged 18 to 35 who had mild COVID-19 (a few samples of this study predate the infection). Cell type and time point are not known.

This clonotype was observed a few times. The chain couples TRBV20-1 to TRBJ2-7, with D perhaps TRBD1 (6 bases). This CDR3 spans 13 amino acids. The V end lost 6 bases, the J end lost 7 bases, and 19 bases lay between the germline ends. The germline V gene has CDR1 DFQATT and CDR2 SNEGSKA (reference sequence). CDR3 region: CSATDDRPWEQYV. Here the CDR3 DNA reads TGCAGTGCCACCGACGACAGGCCCTGGGAGCAGTACGTC.

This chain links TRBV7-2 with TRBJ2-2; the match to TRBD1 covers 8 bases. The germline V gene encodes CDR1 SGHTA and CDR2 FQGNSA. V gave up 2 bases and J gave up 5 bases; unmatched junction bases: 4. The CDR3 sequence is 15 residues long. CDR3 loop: CASSLLRGRTGELFF. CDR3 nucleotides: TGTGCCAGCAGCTTACTCAGGGGGCGGACCGGGGAGCTGTTTTTT.

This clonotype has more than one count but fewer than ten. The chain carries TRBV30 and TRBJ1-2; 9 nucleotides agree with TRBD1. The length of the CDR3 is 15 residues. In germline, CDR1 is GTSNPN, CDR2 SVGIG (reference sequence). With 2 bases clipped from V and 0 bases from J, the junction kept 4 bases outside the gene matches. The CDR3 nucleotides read TGTGCCTGGAGTCTACAGGGGGCTGCTAACTATGGCTACACCTTC. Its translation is CAWSLQGAANYGYTF.

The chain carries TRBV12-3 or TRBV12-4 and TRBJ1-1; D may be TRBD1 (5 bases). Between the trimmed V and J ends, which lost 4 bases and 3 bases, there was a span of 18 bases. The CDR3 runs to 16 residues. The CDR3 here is CASSYRGPPVYTEAFF. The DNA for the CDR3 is TGTGCCAGCAGTTATCGGGGCCCACCTGTTTACACTGAAGCTTTCTTT.

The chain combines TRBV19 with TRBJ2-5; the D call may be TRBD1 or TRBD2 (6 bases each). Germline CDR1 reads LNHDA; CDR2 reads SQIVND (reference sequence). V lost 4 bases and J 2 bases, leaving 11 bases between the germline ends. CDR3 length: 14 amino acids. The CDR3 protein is CASSKGGPQETQYF. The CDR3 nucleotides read TGTGCCAGTAGTAAGGGGGGTCCTCAAGAGACCCAGTACTTC.

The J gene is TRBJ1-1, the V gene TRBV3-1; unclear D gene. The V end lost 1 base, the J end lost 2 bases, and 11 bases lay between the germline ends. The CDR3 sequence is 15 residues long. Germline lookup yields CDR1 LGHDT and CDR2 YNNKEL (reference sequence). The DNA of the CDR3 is TGTGCCAGCAGCCAAGGCTTACAGACCAACACTGAAGCTTTCTTT. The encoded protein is CASSQGLQTNTEAFF.

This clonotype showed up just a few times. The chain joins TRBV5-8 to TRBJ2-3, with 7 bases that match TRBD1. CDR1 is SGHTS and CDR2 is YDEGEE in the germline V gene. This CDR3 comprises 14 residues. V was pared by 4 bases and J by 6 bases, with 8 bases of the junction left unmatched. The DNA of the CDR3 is TGTGCCAGCAGCCGAGGGGGCGTCGGGGATACGCAGTATTTT. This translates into CASSRGGVGDTQYF.

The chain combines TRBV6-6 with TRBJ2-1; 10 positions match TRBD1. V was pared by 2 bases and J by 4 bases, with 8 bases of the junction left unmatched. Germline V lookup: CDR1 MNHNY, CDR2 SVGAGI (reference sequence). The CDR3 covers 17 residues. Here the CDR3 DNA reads TGTGCCAGCAGTTACACAGGCTCGGGACAGGGGTACAATGAGCAGTTCTTC. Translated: CASSYTGSGQGYNEQFF.

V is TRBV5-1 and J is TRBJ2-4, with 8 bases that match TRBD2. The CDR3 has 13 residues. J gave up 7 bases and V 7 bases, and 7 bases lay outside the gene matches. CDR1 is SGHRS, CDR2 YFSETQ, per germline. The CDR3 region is CASGEERGNIQYF. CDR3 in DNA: TGCGCCAGCGGAGAAGAGCGGGGGAACATTCAGTACTTC. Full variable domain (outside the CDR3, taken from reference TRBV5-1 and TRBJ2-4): KAGVTQTPRYLIKTRGQQVTLSCSPISGHRSVSWYQQTPGQGLQFLFEYFSETQRNKGNFPGRFSGRQFSNSRSEMNVSTLELGDSALYLCASGEERGNIQYFGAGTRLSVL.

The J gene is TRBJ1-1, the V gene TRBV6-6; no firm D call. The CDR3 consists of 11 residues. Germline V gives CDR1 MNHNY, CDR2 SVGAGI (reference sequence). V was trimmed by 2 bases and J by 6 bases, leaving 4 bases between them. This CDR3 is CASSYGAEAFF. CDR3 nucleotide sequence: TGTGCCAGCAGTTACGGCGCTGAAGCTTTCTTT.

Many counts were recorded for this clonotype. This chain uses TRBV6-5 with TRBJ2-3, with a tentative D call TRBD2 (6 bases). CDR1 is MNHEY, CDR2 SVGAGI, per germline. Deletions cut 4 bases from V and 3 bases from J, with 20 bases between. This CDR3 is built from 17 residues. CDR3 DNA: TGTGCCAGCAGTTTGAAAACCTCGGGACTCCGGACAGATACGCAGTATTTT. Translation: CASSLKTSGLRTDTQYF.

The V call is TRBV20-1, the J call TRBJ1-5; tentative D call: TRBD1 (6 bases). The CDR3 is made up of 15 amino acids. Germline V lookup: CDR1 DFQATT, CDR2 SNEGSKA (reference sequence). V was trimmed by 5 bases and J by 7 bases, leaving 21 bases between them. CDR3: CSAYPGGSFGQPQHF. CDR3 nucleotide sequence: TGCAGTGCTTATCCCGGGGGCTCCTTCGGGCAGCCCCAGCATTTT.

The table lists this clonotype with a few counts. The CDR3 nucleotides read TGCAGTGCTGGGACAGGGAGGATAAACTATGGCTACACCTTC. It codes for CSAGTGRINYGYTF. J is TRBJ1-2 and V is TRBV20-1; TRBD1 matches 9 bases. Germline CDR1 is DFQATT and CDR2 is SNEGSKA (reference sequence). The CDR3 contains 14 residues. J lost 2 bases, V lost 5 bases, and 6 bases had no gene match.

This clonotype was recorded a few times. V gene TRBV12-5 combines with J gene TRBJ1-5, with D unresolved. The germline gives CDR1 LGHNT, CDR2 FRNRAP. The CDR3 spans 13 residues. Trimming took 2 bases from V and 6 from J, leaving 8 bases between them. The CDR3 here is CASGLLAAQPQHF. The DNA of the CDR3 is TGTGCTAGTGGTTTGTTGGCTGCTCAGCCCCAGCATTTT.

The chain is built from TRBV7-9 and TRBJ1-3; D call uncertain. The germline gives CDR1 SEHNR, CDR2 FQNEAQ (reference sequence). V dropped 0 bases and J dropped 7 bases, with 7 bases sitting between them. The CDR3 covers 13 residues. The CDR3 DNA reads TGTGCCAGCAGCTTAGCTGGGTTGAACACCATATATTTT. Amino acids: CASSLAGLNTIYF.

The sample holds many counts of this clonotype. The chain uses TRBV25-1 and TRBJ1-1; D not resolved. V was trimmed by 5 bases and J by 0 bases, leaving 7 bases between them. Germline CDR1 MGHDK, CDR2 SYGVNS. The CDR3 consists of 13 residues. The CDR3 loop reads CASSLLMNTEAFF. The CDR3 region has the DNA TGTGCCAGCAGTTTATTAATGAACACTGAAGCTTTCTTT.

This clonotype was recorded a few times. DNA for the CDR3: TGCGCCAGCAGCTCAGTAGGCAGCACTGAAGCTTTCTTT. Amino acids: CASSSVGSTEAFF. J is TRBJ1-1 and V is TRBV5-1; D is unclear. This CDR3 is 13 amino acids long. Trimming shortened V by 3 bases and J by 4 bases, and 10 bases separated the two germline ends. CDR1 SGHRS and CDR2 YFSETQ come from the germline V gene.

CDR3 in DNA: TGTGCCATCAGTTGGACAGCCGCGGACACTGAAGCTTTCTTT. Translated, it gives CAISWTAADTEAFF. V is TRBV10-3 and J is TRBJ1-1; perhaps TRBD1 as D (6 bases). The germline gives CDR1 ENHRY, CDR2 SYGVKD. The V end lost 5 bases, the J end lost 3 bases, and 13 bases lay between the germline ends. This CDR3 has 14 residues.

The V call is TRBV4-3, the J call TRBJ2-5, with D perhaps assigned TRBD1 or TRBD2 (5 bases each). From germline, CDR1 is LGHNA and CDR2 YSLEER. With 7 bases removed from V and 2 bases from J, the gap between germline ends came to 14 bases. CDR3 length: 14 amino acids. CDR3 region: CASIPRDGQETQYF. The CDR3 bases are TGCGCCAGCATCCCCAGGGACGGACAAGAGACCCAGTACTTC.

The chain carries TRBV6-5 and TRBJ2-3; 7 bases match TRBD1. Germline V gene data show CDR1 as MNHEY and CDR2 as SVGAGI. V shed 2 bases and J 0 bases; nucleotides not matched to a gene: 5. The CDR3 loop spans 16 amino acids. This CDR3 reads CASSYVRGPSTDTQYF. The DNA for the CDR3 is TGTGCCAGCAGTTACGTTAGGGGGCCAAGCACAGATACGCAGTATTTT.

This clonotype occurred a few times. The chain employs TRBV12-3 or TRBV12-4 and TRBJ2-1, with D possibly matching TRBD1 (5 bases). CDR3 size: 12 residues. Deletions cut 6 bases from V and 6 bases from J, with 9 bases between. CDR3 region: CASRGRGNEQFF. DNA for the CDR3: TGTGCCAGCAGGGGAAGGGGCAATGAGCAGTTCTTC.

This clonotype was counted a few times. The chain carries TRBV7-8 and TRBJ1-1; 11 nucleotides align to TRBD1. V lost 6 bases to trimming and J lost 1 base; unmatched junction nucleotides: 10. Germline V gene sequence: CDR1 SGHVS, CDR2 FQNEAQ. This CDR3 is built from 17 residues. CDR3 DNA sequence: TGTGCCAGCAGTCTCGGACAGGGGGCTCGTGGGAACACTGAAGCTTTCTTT. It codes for CASSLGQGARGNTEAFF.